This T cell receptor beta chain comes out of a study of shared clonotypes between healthy human individuals. The V and J ends lost 0 bases and 8 bases respectively, with 12 bases between them. CDR3 length equals 14 residues. From germline, CDR1 is SGHDT and CDR2 YYEEEE. The protocol was immunoSEQ multiplex PCR, while the TCRdb copy is restricted to in-frame clones and leaves out a portion. This repertoire shows 2,500,000 or so clones, around nine tenths found once; its top ten account for roughly 0.14%. This clonotype originated in a man between 18 and 29 years old in good health. Sequences were obtained from naive CD4+ T cells sorted from blood. Subset of the sample: CD45RA+ positively selected. This chain links TRBV5-6 with TRBJ2-1; maybe TRBD1 (6 bases). The CDR3 region has the DNA TGTGCCAGCAGCTTGGACAGGGATGGCGATGAGCAGTTCTTC. This gives the protein CASSLDRDGDEQFF.